Presented here are 3 T cell receptor beta chains from one specimen sequenced in a study of T cell responses to AZD1222 COVID-19 vaccine. Data came from immunoSEQ multiplex PCR; TCRdb stores just in-frame clones and leaves some out. The top ten hold 12% of the sample, which has roughly 140,000 clones, 90% to 95% seen once. Material: peripheral blood, obtained after recovery from COVID-19. Receptor source: an adult who had recovered from COVID-19.

The genes are TRBV6-5 and TRBJ2-6, with D hard to call. Germline V CDR1 and CDR2: MNHEY, SVGAGI. This CDR3 is built from 16 residues. V dropped 2 bases and J dropped 0 bases, with 8 bases sitting between them. CDR3 in DNA: TGTGCCAGCAGTTACGAACGGATCTCTGGGGCCAACGTCCTGACTTTC. This sequence encodes CASSYERISGANVLTF.

This chain uses TRBV12-5 with TRBJ2-1, with unresolved D. Germline-derived CDR1 and CDR2 are LGHNT and FRNRAP. V was shortened by 0 bases and J by 7 bases, with 22 bases between the two germline ends. This CDR3 contains 18 residues. The CDR3 is CASGLVLPGAKNRNEQFF. For the CDR3, the DNA is TGTGCTAGTGGTTTGGTACTTCCCGGAGCAAAAAATCGAAATGAGCAGTTCTTC.

This clone turned up a few times. The rearrangement links TRBV28 to TRBJ1-2, with D unresolved. Germline V gene lookup returns CDR1 MDHEN and CDR2 SYDVKM. The CDR3 length is 17 residues. The V end lost 2 bases, the J end lost 7 bases, and 23 bases lay between the germline ends. The CDR3 loop is CASSLDYFWARVGGYTF. The CDR3 DNA reads TGTGCCAGCAGTTTAGACTACTTTTGGGCTAGGGTCGGTGGCTACACCTTC.